This T cell receptor (beta chain) was found in a study of preoperative IRX-2 immunotherapy in early breast cancer. This clone was counted ten times or more. The treatment here: preoperative locoregional IRX-2 cytokine immunotherapy. Profiling relied on immunoSEQ multiplex PCR, and the TCRdb table lists in-frame clones only, not all of them. Of about 98,000 clones listed, 86% were seen once; the top ten hold about 2.1%. The clonotype originates from a human donor with breast cancer. The specimen was tumor tissue, collected after IRX-2 immunotherapy.

The CDR3 DNA sequence: TGTGCCAGCAGCTTACAACAGGGGTACAATCAGCCCCAGCATTTT. This encodes CASSLQQGYNQPQHF. V gene TRBV11-3 combines with J gene TRBJ1-5; 7 nucleotides agree with TRBD1. Per the germline V gene, CDR1 is SGHNT and CDR2 is YENEEA. The V gene end was trimmed by 2 bases and the J gene end by 3 bases; junction bases not matched to a gene: 4. The CDR3 runs 15 residues.